The text below deals with one T cell receptor (beta chain). These data originate in a study of long-term antiretroviral therapy in people with HIV. They ran version v3.0 of the immunoSEQ assay at survey level. Sequencing was performed with immunoSEQ multiplex PCR; in TCRdb, only in-frame clones are kept and a portion is missing. The sample has about 41,000 clones, approximately 94% seen once; the top ten hold roughly 2.1%. Trimming took off 6 bases at V and 8 bases at J, with 22 bases between the two ends. CDR1 is LNHDA and CDR2 is SQIVND in the germline V gene (reference sequence). The CDR3 consists of 15 residues.

This clonotype originated in a man aged 25 to 40 with HIV. This specimen consisted of unsorted PBMCs, obtained roughly 9.4 years after starting antiretroviral therapy. This sequence joins TRBV19 and TRBJ2-5, with a tentative D call TRBD1 (6 bases). The CDR3 sequence is CASRPKGQSIQTQYF. CDR3 coding DNA: TGTGCCAGTAGACCGAAAGGACAGTCCATCCAAACCCAGTACTTC. The entire variable domain, with the rest obtained from reference TRBV19 and TRBJ2-5, is as follows: DGGITQSPKYLFRKEGQNVTLSCEQNLNHDAMYWYRQDPGQGLRLIYYSQIVNDFQKGDIAEGYSVSREKKESFPLTVTSAQKNPTAFYLCASRPKGQSIQTQYFGPGTRLLVL.